This TCR beta chain was identified during a study of blood T cell repertoires in COVID-19. Across the study: COVID-19 samples from acute and convalescent phases originated in the United States, Italy and Spain. Sources were T cells, B-cell-depleted T cells, or PBMCs; the material itself was cDNA or gDNA.

Under the authors' procedure: Estimation of nucleated cell counts was performed using reference gene primer amplification. Sequenced by immunoSEQ multiplex PCR; TCRdb stores in-frame clones only, minus some. V, J and clone size are taken as reported in that table, and D and trimming were inferred from the DNA itself. The table shows approximately 100,000 clones, with approximately 82% occurring only once. This clone was counted between two and nine times. Trimming cost V 0 bases and J 5 bases; bases outside gene matches: 4. The CDR3 has 17 amino acids. Looked up from germline, CDR1 is SGHVS and CDR2 is FQNEAQ.

The chain couples TRBV7-8 to TRBJ2-2; 12 nucleotides agree with TRBD2. This TCR derives from an older man with acute or convalescent COVID-19. The sequencing input was peripheral blood. The CDR3, as DNA: TGTGCCAGCAGCTTAGCGCGCGGACTAGCGGGAACCGGGGAGCTGTTTTTT. This codes for CASSLARGLAGTGELFF.